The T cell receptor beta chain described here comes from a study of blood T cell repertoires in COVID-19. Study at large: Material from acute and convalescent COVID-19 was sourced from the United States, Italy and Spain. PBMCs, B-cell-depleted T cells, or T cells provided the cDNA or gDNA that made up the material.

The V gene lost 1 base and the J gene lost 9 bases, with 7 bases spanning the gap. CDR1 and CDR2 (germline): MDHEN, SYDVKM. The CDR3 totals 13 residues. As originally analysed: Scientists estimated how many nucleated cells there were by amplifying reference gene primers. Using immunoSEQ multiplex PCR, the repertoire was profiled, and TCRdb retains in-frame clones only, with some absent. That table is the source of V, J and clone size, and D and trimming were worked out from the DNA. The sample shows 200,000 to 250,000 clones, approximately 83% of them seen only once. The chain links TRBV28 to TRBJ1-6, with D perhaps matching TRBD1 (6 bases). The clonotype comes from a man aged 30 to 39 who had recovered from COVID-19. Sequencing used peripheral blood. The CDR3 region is CASSLLGGSPLHF. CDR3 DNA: TGTGCCAGCAGTTTATTAGGGGGTTCACCCCTCCACTTT.